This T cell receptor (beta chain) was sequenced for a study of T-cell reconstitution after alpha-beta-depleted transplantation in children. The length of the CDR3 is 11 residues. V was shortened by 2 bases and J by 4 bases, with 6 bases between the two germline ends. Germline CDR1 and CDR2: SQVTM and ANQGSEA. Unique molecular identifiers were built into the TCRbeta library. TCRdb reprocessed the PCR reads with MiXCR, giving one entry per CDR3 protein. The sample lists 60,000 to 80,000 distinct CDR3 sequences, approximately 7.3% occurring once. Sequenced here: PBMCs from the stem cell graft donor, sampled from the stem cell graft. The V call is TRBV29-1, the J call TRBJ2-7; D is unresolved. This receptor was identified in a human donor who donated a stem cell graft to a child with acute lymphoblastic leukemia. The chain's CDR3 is CSVESQYEQYF. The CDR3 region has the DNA TGCAGCGTTGAAAGCCAGTACGAGCAGTACTTC.